This T cell receptor (beta chain) was retrieved from a study of T-cell memory formation after mild COVID-19 (dated by TCRdb to the early 2020s). Study-wide context: TCR sequence clusters from the two donors were largely donor specific. In a couple of donors, T-cell clones that expanded and contracted after mild COVID-19 were tracked by sequencing TCRalpha and TCRbeta repertoires over time. The cohort was made up of two young adult volunteers, one female and one male, who were previously healthy. The research as a whole found: Contracting CD4+ clones appeared mostly in the CM and EM memory subsets, whereas CD8+ clones were enriched in EMRA. Balanced CD4/CD8 phenotypes were observed for clones contracting from day 15 to 85, whereas a bias towards CD4+ was observed for a second wave of clones expanding from day 15 to 37. Only two mild cases were covered in the study, and larger cohorts including severe cases with pre-infection samples were considered necessary. The second-wave clones that peaked on day 37 were not confirmed to be SARS-CoV-2 specific. Some responding clones were found in pre-infection memory, which suggests that pre-existing cross-reactive memory T cells took part in the SARS-CoV-2 response.

This clonotype was observed a handful of times. What antigen it recognizes has not been identified. Per-base qualities were not stored, and no clone one base away is much larger. Ficoll-Paque density gradient centrifugation was used to isolate PBMCs. From the germline V gene (reference sequence), CDR1 is LGHDT and CDR2 is YNNKEL. V has 2 bases trimmed and J has 5 bases trimmed; junction bases matching no gene number 16. The CDR3 runs 18 amino acids, cysteine and phenylalanine included. The DNA shown is the 54-base CDR3, in frame from base 1. The reads were generated on an Illumina NovaSeq 6000. cDNA libraries for TCRalpha and TCRbeta were prepared by 5'RACE using constant-segment primers, with sample barcodes and unique molecular identifiers added. Trizol reagent was used to extract RNA from every sample. Amplification of the libraries took two PCR steps, and the second step added a second sample barcode plus Illumina TruSeq adapters. Sequencing of libraries was performed on an Illumina NovaSeq with 2 x 150 bp paired-end reads. Per the authors' processing: Demultiplexing of reads and collapsing into UMI-guided consensus sequences were performed with migec v1.2.7. Using mixcr v2.1.11, UMI consensuses were aligned to TRA and TRB V and J templates and then assembled into clonotypes. Expanded or contracted clonotypes were those called significant by both edgeR and NoisET, with noise models trained on biological replicates. For edgeR calls, the thresholds were a false discovery rate-adjusted p below 0.01 and a log2 fold-change of 1. PCA with hierarchical clustering of max-normalized trajectories of the 1000 most abundant clonotypes was used as exploratory dynamics analysis. Separately sequenced CD4+ and CD8+ repertoires were used to assign a CD4 or CD8 phenotype to each responding clone. TCRdb passed the public sequencing reads through fastp at Q25 and MiXCR, retaining productive beta sequences. CDR3 protein duplicates are merged, each entry listing the most common genes and DNA. It is TCRdb's table, rather than the study itself, that gives the V and J calls and clone size. Here the sample has 350,000 to 450,000 distinct CDR3 sequences; 13% to 15% occur a single time. The ten largest clones add up to roughly a fifth of the sample.

The TCR was taken from a man between 18 and 35 years old who had mild COVID-19 (a few samples of this study predate the infection). The sample titles of this study are shuffled in the database, so cell type and time point are left out; the donor was told from shared clones. Sample: PBMCs or a T cell subset sorted from them (not recorded which). The receptor chain draws on TRBV3-1 and TRBJ2-5, with 8 bases matching TRBD2. This receptor carries the CDR3 CASSQRLAGNPLTETQYF. DNA sequence: TGTGCCAGCAGCCAAAGATTAGCGGGGAATCCCCTAACGGAGACCCAGTACTTC.